The rows below give T cell receptor beta chains drawn from one sample of a study of blood T cell repertoires in COVID-19. Clones were sequenced by immunoSEQ multiplex PCR, and TCRdb holds only the in-frame ones, with some missing. The table has approximately 60,000 clones, 80% to 90% seen once. Sequenced input: peripheral blood. All receptors derive from a man aged 45 to 65 with active COVID-19. The CDR3 runs from the conserved cysteine through the conserved F or W. Fields, in order: D gene, J gene, V gene, clone size, CDR3 protein, CDR3 DNA. The D gene is left open where the match is weak. Size values are once, few and many counts, or a class for expanded clones, and some rows have none.

d_call: -; j_call: TRBJ2-7; v_call: TRBV19; clone_size: -; cdr3_aa: CASSIGQGSYEQYF; cdr3_nt: TGTGCCAGTAGTATTGGTCAGGGATCCTACGAGCAGTACTTC
d_call: TRBD1; j_call: TRBJ2-2; v_call: TRBV7-2; clone_size: -; cdr3_aa: CASSLNRGAGELFF; cdr3_nt: TGTGCCAGCAGCTTAAACAGGGGGGCCGGGGAGCTGTTTTTT
d_call: -; j_call: TRBJ2-3; v_call: TRBV3-1/TRBV3-2; clone_size: -; cdr3_aa: CASSQDPPWVGSTQYF; cdr3_nt: TGTGCCAGCAGCCAAGATCCCCCGTGGGTAGGGAGTACGCAGTATTTT
d_call: TRBD2; j_call: TRBJ2-5; v_call: TRBV6-1; clone_size: once; cdr3_aa: CASSETIGTSRGKRETQYF; cdr3_nt: TGTGCCAGCAGTGAAACGATTGGGACTAGTAGAGGGAAGAGGGAGACCCAGTACTTC
d_call: TRBD1; j_call: TRBJ2-2; v_call: TRBV29-1; clone_size: -; cdr3_aa: CSVDRGADTGELFF; cdr3_nt: TGCAGCGTCGACAGGGGGGCCGACACCGGGGAGCTGTTTTTT
d_call: TRBD1; j_call: TRBJ1-2; v_call: TRBV27; clone_size: -; cdr3_aa: CASSSEGASYGYTF; cdr3_nt: TGTGCCAGCAGTTCCGAGGGGGCGTCGTATGGCTACACCTTC
d_call: TRBD1; j_call: TRBJ2-7; v_call: TRBV2; clone_size: -; cdr3_aa: CASRFLRQGGEQYF; cdr3_nt: TGTGCCAGCAGGTTCCTTCGACAGGGGGGGGAGCAGTACTTC
d_call: TRBD2; j_call: TRBJ2-7; v_call: TRBV18; clone_size: -; cdr3_aa: CASSFEGGRTNEQYF; cdr3_nt: TGTGCCAGCTCCTTTGAGGGCGGGAGGACTAACGAGCAGTACTTC
d_call: -; j_call: TRBJ2-1; v_call: TRBV7-8; clone_size: -; cdr3_aa: CALIAGENEQFF; cdr3_nt: TGTGCCCTCATCGCAGGGGAGAATGAGCAGTTCTTC
d_call: -; j_call: TRBJ1-2; v_call: TRBV5-1; clone_size: -; cdr3_aa: CASSLEKGGNGYTF; cdr3_nt: TGCGCCAGCAGCTTGGAGAAGGGCGGGAATGGCTACACCTTC
d_call: -; j_call: TRBJ2-1; v_call: TRBV11-3; clone_size: -; cdr3_aa: CASSLGENEQFF; cdr3_nt: TGTGCCAGCAGCTTAGGGGAGAATGAGCAGTTCTTC
d_call: -; j_call: TRBJ2-7; v_call: TRBV3-1/TRBV3-2; clone_size: -; cdr3_aa: CASSPSFGRDSSYEQYF; cdr3_nt: TGTGCCAGCAGCCCCTCCTTCGGGAGGGACAGCTCCTACGAGCAGTACTTC
d_call: TRBD1; j_call: TRBJ1-1; v_call: TRBV7-2; clone_size: -; cdr3_aa: CASSDSYRGNTEAFF; cdr3_nt: TGTGCCAGCAGCGACAGCTACAGGGGGAACACTGAAGCTTTCTTT
d_call: TRBD1; j_call: TRBJ1-2; v_call: TRBV5-1; clone_size: few; cdr3_aa: CASSGNRGYGYTF; cdr3_nt: TGCGCCAGCAGCGGAAACAGGGGGTATGGCTACACCTTC
d_call: TRBD2; j_call: TRBJ2-1; v_call: TRBV5-1; clone_size: -; cdr3_aa: CASSLQLAGSYNEQFF; cdr3_nt: TGCGCCAGCAGCTTGCAACTAGCGGGCTCCTACAATGAGCAGTTCTTC
d_call: -; j_call: TRBJ2-1; v_call: TRBV12-3/TRBV12-4; clone_size: -; cdr3_aa: CASSWWHEQFF; cdr3_nt: TGTGCCAGCAGTTGGTGGCATGAGCAGTTCTTC
d_call: -; j_call: TRBJ1-3; v_call: TRBV12-2; clone_size: -; cdr3_aa: CAGGGTIYF; cdr3_nt: TGTGCAGGGGGGGGCACCATATATTTT
d_call: -; j_call: TRBJ2-7; v_call: TRBV4-2; clone_size: medium-sized; cdr3_aa: CASGPSERGYEQYF; cdr3_nt: TGTGCCAGCGGACCTAGCGAGAGAGGCTACGAGCAGTACTTC
d_call: -; j_call: TRBJ2-2; v_call: TRBV19; clone_size: -; cdr3_aa: CASSRSGTGELFF; cdr3_nt: TGTGCCAGTAGTCGGAGCGGGACCGGGGAGCTGTTTTTT
d_call: TRBD1; j_call: TRBJ2-3; v_call: TRBV2; clone_size: -; cdr3_aa: CASSDRGLQDTQYF; cdr3_nt: TGTGCCAGCAGTGACAGGGGGCTTCAAGATACGCAGTATTTT
d_call: TRBD1; j_call: TRBJ2-4; v_call: TRBV14; clone_size: once; cdr3_aa: CASSPQGWGTGEVIQYF; cdr3_nt: TGTGCCAGCAGCCCCCAGGGGTGGGGGACAGGGGAGGTCATTCAGTACTTC
d_call: -; j_call: TRBJ2-7; v_call: TRBV7-8; clone_size: -; cdr3_aa: CASSLEEVSRVQDEYF; cdr3_nt: TGTGCCAGCAGCTTAGAGGAAGTGTCGCGGGTCCAAGATGAGTACTTC
d_call: -; j_call: TRBJ2-3; v_call: TRBV3-1/TRBV3-2; clone_size: -; cdr3_aa: CASSPFVPDTSTDTQYF; cdr3_nt: TGTGCCAGCAGCCCTTTTGTCCCCGACACTAGCACAGATACGCAGTATTTT
d_call: -; j_call: TRBJ2-3; v_call: TRBV15; clone_size: -; cdr3_aa: CATSSSRDAGDTQYF; cdr3_nt: TGTGCCACCAGCTCCTCCCGGGATGCCGGGGATACGCAGTATTTT
d_call: -; j_call: TRBJ2-7; v_call: TRBV28; clone_size: -; cdr3_aa: CASGVMGTPYEQYF; cdr3_nt: TGTGCCAGCGGGGTTATGGGGACTCCCTACGAGCAGTACTTC
d_call: -; j_call: TRBJ1-2; v_call: TRBV9; clone_size: -; cdr3_aa: CASSAPRGGNLGYTF; cdr3_nt: TGTGCCAGCAGCGCGCCCCGAGGAGGGAACCTTGGCTACACCTTC
d_call: -; j_call: TRBJ1-2; v_call: TRBV4-2; clone_size: -; cdr3_aa: CASSQPLSGRGYGYTF; cdr3_nt: TGTGCCAGCAGCCAACCACTTTCGGGGAGAGGGTATGGCTACACCTTC
d_call: -; j_call: TRBJ2-5; v_call: TRBV12-3/TRBV12-4; clone_size: -; cdr3_aa: CASILGTSETQYF; cdr3_nt: TGTGCCAGCATCCTCGGGACTTCTGAGACCCAGTACTTC
d_call: TRBD2; j_call: TRBJ2-3; v_call: TRBV4-1; clone_size: -; cdr3_aa: CASSRGAPAGEYDTQYF; cdr3_nt: TGCGCCAGCAGCCGGGGGGCGCCAGCGGGAGAATATGATACGCAGTATTTT
d_call: -; j_call: TRBJ1-5; v_call: TRBV4-1; clone_size: -; cdr3_aa: CASSQGGISNQPQHF; cdr3_nt: TGCGCCAGCAGCCAAGGAGGGATTAGCAATCAGCCCCAGCATTTT
d_call: TRBD1; j_call: TRBJ1-3; v_call: TRBV18; clone_size: -; cdr3_aa: CASSQRQGEAGNTIYF; cdr3_nt: TGTGCCAGCTCACAACGACAGGGGGAGGCTGGAAACACCATATATTTT
d_call: -; j_call: TRBJ1-1; v_call: TRBV12-3/TRBV12-4; clone_size: -; cdr3_aa: CASSFGNTEAFF; cdr3_nt: TGTGCCAGCAGTTTCGGTAACACTGAAGCTTTCTTT
d_call: -; j_call: TRBJ2-1; v_call: TRBV21-1; clone_size: once; cdr3_aa: CASSPGTGTYNEQFF; cdr3_nt: TGTGCCAGCAGTCCCGGGACAGGGACCTACAATGAGCAGTTCTTC
d_call: -; j_call: TRBJ2-7; v_call: TRBV10-3; clone_size: -; cdr3_aa: CAISEVGQTYEQYF; cdr3_nt: TGTGCCATCAGTGAGGTCGGACAGACCTACGAGCAGTACTTC
d_call: TRBD2; j_call: TRBJ2-5; v_call: TRBV11-2; clone_size: -; cdr3_aa: CASSLDLEAGYQETQYF; cdr3_nt: TGTGCCAGCAGCTTAGATCTGGAAGCGGGGTACCAAGAGACCCAGTACTTC
d_call: -; j_call: TRBJ2-2; v_call: TRBV7-3; clone_size: -; cdr3_aa: CASSFLASLPGELFF; cdr3_nt: TGTGCCAGCAGCTTTTTGGCTAGCCTGCCGGGGGAGCTGTTTTTT
d_call: -; j_call: TRBJ1-1; v_call: TRBV6-5; clone_size: -; cdr3_aa: CASTDSGHPNTEAFF; cdr3_nt: TGTGCCAGCACCGACTCGGGACACCCTAACACTGAAGCTTTCTTT
d_call: -; j_call: TRBJ2-3; v_call: TRBV3-1/TRBV3-2; clone_size: -; cdr3_aa: CASSQGPTNTDTQYF; cdr3_nt: TGTGCCAGCAGCCAAGGACCCACTAACACAGATACGCAGTATTTT
d_call: TRBD1; j_call: TRBJ2-7; v_call: TRBV11-2; clone_size: -; cdr3_aa: CASSSDRENEQYF; cdr3_nt: TGTGCCAGCAGCTCGGACAGGGAGAACGAGCAGTACTTC
d_call: -; j_call: TRBJ2-6; v_call: TRBV10-3; clone_size: -; cdr3_aa: CAISEGERTSGANVLTF; cdr3_nt: TGTGCCATCAGTGAAGGCGAAAGGACATCTGGGGCCAACGTCCTGACTTTC
d_call: TRBD2; j_call: TRBJ2-7; v_call: TRBV7-2; clone_size: -; cdr3_aa: CASSPGVAGVGEQYF; cdr3_nt: TGTGCCAGCAGCCCCGGGGTAGCGGGGGTGGGGGAGCAGTACTTC
d_call: -; j_call: TRBJ2-6; v_call: TRBV4-3; clone_size: -; cdr3_aa: CASSPRGGSSGANVLTF; cdr3_nt: TGCGCCAGCAGCCCCCGTGGGGGCTCCTCTGGGGCCAACGTCCTGACTTTC
d_call: TRBD2; j_call: TRBJ2-5; v_call: TRBV30; clone_size: -; cdr3_aa: CAWRVSGRGGETQYF; cdr3_nt: TGTGCCTGGAGGGTTAGCGGGAGAGGGGGGGAGACCCAGTACTTC
d_call: TRBD2; j_call: TRBJ2-6; v_call: TRBV9; clone_size: -; cdr3_aa: CASSFGRAGANVLTF; cdr3_nt: TGTGCCAGCAGTTTCGGGAGGGCTGGGGCCAACGTCCTGACTTTC
d_call: -; j_call: TRBJ1-5; v_call: TRBV4-2; clone_size: once; cdr3_aa: CASSHGPGTTIISNQPQHF; cdr3_nt: TGTGCCAGCAGCCATGGTCCCGGGACAACCATTATTAGCAATCAGCCCCAGCATTTT
d_call: TRBD2; j_call: TRBJ2-5; v_call: TRBV15; clone_size: -; cdr3_aa: CATSRTTGGQETQYF; cdr3_nt: TGTGCCACCAGCAGAACTACCGGGGGGCAAGAGACCCAGTACTTC
d_call: TRBD1; j_call: TRBJ1-2; v_call: TRBV28; clone_size: -; cdr3_aa: CASRKQGNYGYTF; cdr3_nt: TGTGCCAGCAGAAAACAGGGGAACTATGGCTACACCTTC
d_call: -; j_call: TRBJ2-2; v_call: TRBV28; clone_size: -; cdr3_aa: CASSLRGRGTGELFF; cdr3_nt: TGTGCCAGCAGTTTAAGGGGCAGGGGCACCGGGGAGCTGTTTTTT
d_call: -; j_call: TRBJ2-6; v_call: TRBV5-1; clone_size: -; cdr3_aa: CASSSGDRAGGANVLTF; cdr3_nt: TGCGCCAGCAGCTCGGGAGACAGGGCGGGAGGGGCCAACGTCCTGACTTTC
d_call: TRBD1; j_call: TRBJ2-7; v_call: TRBV3-1/TRBV3-2; clone_size: -; cdr3_aa: CASSQVGPGQALREQYF; cdr3_nt: TGTGCCAGCAGCCAAGTGGGGCCGGGACAGGCCCTTCGCGAGCAGTACTTC
d_call: -; j_call: TRBJ1-2; v_call: TRBV5-1; clone_size: -; cdr3_aa: CASAPGQNYGYTF; cdr3_nt: TGCGCCAGCGCCCCTGGACAGAACTATGGCTACACCTTC
d_call: -; j_call: TRBJ1-1; v_call: TRBV6-4; clone_size: -; cdr3_aa: CASRLEGGDTEAFF; cdr3_nt: TGTGCCAGCAGGCTGGAGGGAGGGGACACTGAAGCTTTCTTT
d_call: TRBD1; j_call: TRBJ2-6; v_call: TRBV5-1; clone_size: -; cdr3_aa: CASSPRRAGGDGANVLTF; cdr3_nt: TGCGCCAGCAGCCCTAGAAGGGCAGGGGGCGACGGGGCCAACGTCCTGACTTTC